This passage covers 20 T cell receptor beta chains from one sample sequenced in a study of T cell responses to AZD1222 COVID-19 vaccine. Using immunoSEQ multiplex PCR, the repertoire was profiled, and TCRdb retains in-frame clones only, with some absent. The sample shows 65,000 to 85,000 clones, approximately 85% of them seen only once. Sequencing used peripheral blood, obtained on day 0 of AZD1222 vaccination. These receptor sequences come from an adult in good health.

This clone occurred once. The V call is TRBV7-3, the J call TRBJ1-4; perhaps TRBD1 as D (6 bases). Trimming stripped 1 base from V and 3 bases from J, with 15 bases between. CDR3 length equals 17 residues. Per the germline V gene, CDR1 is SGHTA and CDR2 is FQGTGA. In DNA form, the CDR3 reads TGTGCCAGCAGCTTAAACGGCTGGGGGACACCTAATGAAAAACTGTTTTTT. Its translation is CASSLNGWGTPNEKLFF.

CDR3 sequence: CASSLTVETPGLAGAQETQYF. CDR3 DNA: TGTGCCAGCAGCTTAACCGTGGAGACCCCCGGGTTAGCGGGGGCTCAAGAGACCCAGTACTTC. The V call is TRBV7-3, the J call TRBJ2-5, with 9 bases that match TRBD2. Germline CDR1 SGHTA, CDR2 FQGTGA. The CDR3 sequence is 21 residues long. The trim removed 0 bases at V and 2 bases at J, leaving 19 bases unmatched.

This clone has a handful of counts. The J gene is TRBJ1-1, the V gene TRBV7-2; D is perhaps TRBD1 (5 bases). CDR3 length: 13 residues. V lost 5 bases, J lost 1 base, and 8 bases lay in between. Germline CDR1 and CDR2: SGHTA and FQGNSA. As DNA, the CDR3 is TGTGCCAGCAGCCGCGACAGGAACACTGAAGCTTTCTTT. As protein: CASSRDRNTEAFF.

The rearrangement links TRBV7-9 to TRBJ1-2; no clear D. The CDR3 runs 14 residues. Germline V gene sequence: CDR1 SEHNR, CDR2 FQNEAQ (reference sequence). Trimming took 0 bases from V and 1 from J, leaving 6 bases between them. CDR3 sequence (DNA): TGTGCCAGCAGCTTAGCCGGGTTTAACTATGGCTACACCTTC. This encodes CASSLAGFNYGYTF.

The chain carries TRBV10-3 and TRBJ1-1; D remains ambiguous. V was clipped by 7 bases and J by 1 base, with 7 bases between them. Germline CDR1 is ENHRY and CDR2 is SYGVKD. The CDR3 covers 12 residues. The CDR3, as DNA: TGTGCCATCAAGGCAGGGAACACTGAAGCTTTCTTT. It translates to CAIKAGNTEAFF.

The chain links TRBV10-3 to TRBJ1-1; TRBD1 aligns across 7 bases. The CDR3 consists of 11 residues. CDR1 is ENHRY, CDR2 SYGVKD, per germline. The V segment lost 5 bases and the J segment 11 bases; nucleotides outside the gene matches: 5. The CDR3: CAISKGTEAFF. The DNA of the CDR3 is TGTGCCATCAGTAAGGGGACAGAGGCTTTCTTT.

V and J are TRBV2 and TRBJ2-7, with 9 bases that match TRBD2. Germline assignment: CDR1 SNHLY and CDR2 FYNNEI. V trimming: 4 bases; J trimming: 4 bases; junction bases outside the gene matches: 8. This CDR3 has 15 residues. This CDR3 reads CASSVGGGASYEQYF. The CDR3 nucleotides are TGTGCCAGCAGTGTCGGCGGGGGGGCGTCGTACGAGCAGTACTTC. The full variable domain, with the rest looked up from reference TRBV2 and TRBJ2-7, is EPEVTQTPSHQVTQMGQEVILRCVPISNHLYFYWYRQILGQKVEFLVSFYNNEISEKSEIFDDQFSVERPDGSNFTLKIRSTKLEDSAMYFCASSVGGGASYEQYFGPGTRLTVT.

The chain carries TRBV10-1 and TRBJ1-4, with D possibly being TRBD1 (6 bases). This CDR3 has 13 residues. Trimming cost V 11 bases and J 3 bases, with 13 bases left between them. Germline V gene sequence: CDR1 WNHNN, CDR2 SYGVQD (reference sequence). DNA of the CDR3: TGCGCCGGGGGGCGGGGTCCTAATGAAAAACTGTTTTTT. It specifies CAGGRGPNEKLFF.

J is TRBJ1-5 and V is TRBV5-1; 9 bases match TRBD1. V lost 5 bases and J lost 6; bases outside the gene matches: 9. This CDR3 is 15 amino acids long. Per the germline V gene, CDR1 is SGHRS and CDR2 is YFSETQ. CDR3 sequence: CASRKTGGSAQPQHF. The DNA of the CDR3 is TGCGCCAGCAGAAAAACAGGGGGCTCGGCTCAGCCCCAGCATTTT.

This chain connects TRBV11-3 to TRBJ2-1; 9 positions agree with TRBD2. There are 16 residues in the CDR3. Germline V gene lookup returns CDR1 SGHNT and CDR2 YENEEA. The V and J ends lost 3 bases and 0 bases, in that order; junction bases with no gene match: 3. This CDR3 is CASSLRGGSSYNEQFF. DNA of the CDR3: TGTGCCAGCAGCTTGCGGGGGGGCTCCTCCTACAATGAGCAGTTCTTC.

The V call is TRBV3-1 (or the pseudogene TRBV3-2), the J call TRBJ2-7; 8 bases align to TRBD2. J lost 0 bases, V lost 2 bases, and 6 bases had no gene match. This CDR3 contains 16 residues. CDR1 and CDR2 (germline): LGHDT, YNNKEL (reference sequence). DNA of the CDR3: TGTGCCAGCAGCCAAAGTGGCGGGGGGCACTCCTACGAGCAGTACTTC. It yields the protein CASSQSGGGHSYEQYF.

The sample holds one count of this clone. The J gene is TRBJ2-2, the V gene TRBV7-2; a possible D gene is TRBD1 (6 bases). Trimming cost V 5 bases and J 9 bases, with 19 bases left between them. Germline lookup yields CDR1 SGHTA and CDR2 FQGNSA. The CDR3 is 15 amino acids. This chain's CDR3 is CASSQQPEQGRELFF. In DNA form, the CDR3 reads TGTGCCAGCAGCCAACAACCTGAGCAGGGGAGGGAGCTGTTTTTT.

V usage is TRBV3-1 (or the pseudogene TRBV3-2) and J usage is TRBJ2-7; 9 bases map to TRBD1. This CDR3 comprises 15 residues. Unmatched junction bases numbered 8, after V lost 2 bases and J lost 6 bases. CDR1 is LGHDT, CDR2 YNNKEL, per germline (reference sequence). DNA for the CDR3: TGTGCCAGCAGCCAACCACCGGGACAGGGTTCCGAGCAGTACTTC. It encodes CASSQPPGQGSEQYF.

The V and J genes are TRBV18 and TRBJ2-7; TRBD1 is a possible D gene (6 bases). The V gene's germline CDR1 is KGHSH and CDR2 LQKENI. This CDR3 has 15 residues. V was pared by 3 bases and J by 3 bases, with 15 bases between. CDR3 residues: CASSPSSGVRYEQYF. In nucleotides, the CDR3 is TGTGCCAGCTCACCGAGCTCAGGGGTTCGCTACGAGCAGTACTTC.

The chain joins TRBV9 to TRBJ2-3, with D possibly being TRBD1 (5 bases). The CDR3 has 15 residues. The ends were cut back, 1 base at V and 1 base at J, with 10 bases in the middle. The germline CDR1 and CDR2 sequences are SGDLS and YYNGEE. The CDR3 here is CASSVRQGGTDTQYF. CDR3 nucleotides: TGTGCCAGCAGCGTAAGGCAGGGCGGCACAGATACGCAGTATTTT. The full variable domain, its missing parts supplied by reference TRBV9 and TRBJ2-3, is DSGVTQTPKHLITATGQRVTLRCSPRSGDLSVYWYQQSLDQGLQFLIQYYNGEERAKGNILERFSAQQFPDLHSELNLSSLELGDSALYFCASSVRQGGTDTQYFGPGTRLTVL.

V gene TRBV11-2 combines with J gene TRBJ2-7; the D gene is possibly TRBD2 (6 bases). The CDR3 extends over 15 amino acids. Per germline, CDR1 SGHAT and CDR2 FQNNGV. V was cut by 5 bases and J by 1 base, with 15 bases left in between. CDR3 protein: CASSEGPGTSYEQYF. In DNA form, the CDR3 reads TGTGCCAGCAGCGAGGGGCCAGGGACTTCCTACGAGCAGTACTTC.

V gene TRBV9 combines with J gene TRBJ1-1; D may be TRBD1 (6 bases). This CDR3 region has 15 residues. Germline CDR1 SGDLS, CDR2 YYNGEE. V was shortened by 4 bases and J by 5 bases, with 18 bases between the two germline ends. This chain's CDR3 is CASSPRVTGQTEAFF. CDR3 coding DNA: TGTGCCAGCAGCCCAAGGGTCACAGGGCAAACTGAAGCTTTCTTT.

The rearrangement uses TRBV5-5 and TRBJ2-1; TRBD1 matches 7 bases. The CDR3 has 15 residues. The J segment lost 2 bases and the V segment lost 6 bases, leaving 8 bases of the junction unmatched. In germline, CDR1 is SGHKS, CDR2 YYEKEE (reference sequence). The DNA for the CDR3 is TGTGCCAGCACCCCGTGGGGGACAGCCTACAATGAGCAGTTCTTC. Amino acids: CASTPWGTAYNEQFF. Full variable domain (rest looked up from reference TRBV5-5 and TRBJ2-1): DAGVTQSPTHLIKTRGQQVTLRCSPISGHKSVSWYQQVLGQGPQFIFQYYEKEERGRGNFPDRFSARQFPNYSSELNVNALLLGDSALYLCASTPWGTAYNEQFFGPGTRLTVL.

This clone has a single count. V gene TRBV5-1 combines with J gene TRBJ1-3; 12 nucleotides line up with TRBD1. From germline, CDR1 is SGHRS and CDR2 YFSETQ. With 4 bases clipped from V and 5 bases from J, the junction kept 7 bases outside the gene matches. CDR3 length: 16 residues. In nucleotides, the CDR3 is TGCGCCAGCAGCGCCTCGGGACAGGGGGCAAGAAACACCATATATTTT. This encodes CASSASGQGARNTIYF.

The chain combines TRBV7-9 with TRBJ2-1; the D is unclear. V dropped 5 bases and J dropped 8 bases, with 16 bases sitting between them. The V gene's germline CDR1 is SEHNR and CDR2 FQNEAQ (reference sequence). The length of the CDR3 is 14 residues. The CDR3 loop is CASSARPISDEQFF. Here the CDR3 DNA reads TGTGCCAGCAGCGCCCGTCCCATCTCCGATGAGCAGTTCTTC.